This is a list of T cell receptor beta chains from one sample in a study of control samples from healthy donors and cancer patients. Generated by immunoSEQ multiplex PCR, the TCRdb table keeps only in-frame clones and is missing some. The data show about 50,000 clones, 95% to 96% seen once. Sequencing used blood. The receptors here all came from a woman aged 25 to 39 in good health. Each CDR3 is given with its conserved first and last residue. Each record gives: V gene, J gene, clone size, D gene, CDR3 length, CDR3 protein, CDR3 DNA. D genes are given only for firm matches. Rows give clone size only sometimes, using once, few, many, or a class for an expanded clone.

V: TRBV24-1
J: TRBJ1-2
size: -
D: -
length: 13
CDR3: CATSDVANYGYTF
DNA: TGTGCCACCAGTGATGTTGCTAACTATGGCTACACCTTC

V: TRBV12-3/TRBV12-4
J: TRBJ2-1
size: few
D: -
length: 13
CDR3: CASSLGQNNEQFF
DNA: TGTGCCAGCAGTTTAGGACAGAACAATGAGCAGTTCTTC

V: TRBV19
J: TRBJ1-1
size: once
D: -
length: 13
CDR3: CASSSQWNTEAFF
DNA: TGTGCCAGTAGTAGCCAATGGAACACTGAAGCTTTCTTT

V: TRBV7-9
J: TRBJ2-2
size: -
D: -
length: 15
CDR3: CASSSAGKNTGELFF
DNA: TGTGCCAGCAGCTCGGCCGGGAAAAACACCGGGGAGCTGTTTTTT

V: TRBV6-2/TRBV6-3
J: TRBJ2-7
size: -
D: -
length: 13
CDR3: CASSYNADYERYF
DNA: TGTGCCAGCAGTTACAACGCGGACTACGAGCGGTACTTC

V: TRBV18
J: TRBJ2-5
size: -
D: -
length: 14
CDR3: CASSPLEGVETQYF
DNA: TGTGCCAGCTCACCACTCGAGGGGGTGGAGACCCAGTACTTC

V: TRBV30
J: TRBJ2-1
size: -
D: -
length: 13
CDR3: CAWSVTDLNEQFF
DNA: TGTGCCTGGAGTGTAACGGATCTCAATGAGCAGTTCTTC

V: TRBV28
J: TRBJ2-3
size: -
D: -
length: 15
CDR3: CASSSDWQSTDTQYF
DNA: TGTGCCAGCAGTTCGGATTGGCAAAGCACAGATACGCAGTATTTT

V: TRBV6-5
J: TRBJ1-6
size: once
D: -
length: 14
CDR3: CASTSLAANSPLHF
DNA: TGTGCCAGCACAAGTTTGGCGGCAAATTCACCCCTCCACTTT

V: TRBV7-9
J: TRBJ2-1
size: -
D: -
length: 12
CDR3: CASSALVGEQFF
DNA: TGTGCCAGCAGCGCCCTAGTGGGTGAGCAGTTCTTC

V: TRBV19
J: TRBJ1-2
size: -
D: TRBD1
length: 17
CDR3: CASSLSSGTGIGDGYTF
DNA: TGTGCCAGTAGTCTATCCTCCGGGACAGGGATTGGCGATGGCTACACCTTC

V: TRBV27
J: TRBJ1-3
size: once
D: -
length: 14
CDR3: CASSEGPLGNTIYF
DNA: TGTGCCAGCAGTGAAGGGCCCCTCGGAAACACCATATATTTT

V: TRBV28
J: TRBJ1-1
size: -
D: -
length: 18
CDR3: CASSIGNRWGKPNTEAFF
DNA: TGTGCCAGCAGTATCGGGAATAGATGGGGAAAACCGAACACTGAAGCTTTCTTT

V: TRBV12-5
J: TRBJ2-7
size: -
D: TRBD2
length: 15
CDR3: CASGLVLAETYEQYF
DNA: TGTGCTAGTGGTTTGGTCCTAGCGGAAACCTACGAGCAGTACTTC

V: TRBV28
J: TRBJ1-4
size: -
D: TRBD1
length: 15
CDR3: CASSNPGGSNEKLFF
DNA: TGTGCCAGCAGTAACCCAGGGGGATCTAATGAAAAACTGTTTTTT

V: TRBV28
J: TRBJ2-3
size: -
D: TRBD2
length: 20
CDR3: CASSLWAGTSGRAPTDTQYF
DNA: TGTGCCAGCAGTTTATGGGCGGGGACTAGCGGGAGGGCCCCCACAGATACGCAGTATTTT

V: TRBV19
J: TRBJ1-5
size: -
D: -
length: 15
CDR3: CASTPGRGYDQPQHF
DNA: TGTGCCAGTACCCCGGGGAGGGGGTACGATCAGCCCCAGCATTTT

V: TRBV4-2
J: TRBJ2-5
size: -
D: TRBD2
length: 17
CDR3: CASSQEGRAGPQETQYF
DNA: TGTGCCAGCAGCCAAGAAGGGAGGGCAGGGCCACAAGAGACCCAGTACTTC

V: TRBV28
J: TRBJ1-4
size: -
D: -
length: 14
CDR3: CASSFSGVGEKLFF
DNA: TGTGCCAGCAGTTTTTCGGGGGTTGGTGAAAAACTGTTTTTT

V: TRBV13
J: TRBJ2-7
size: once
D: -
length: 12
CDR3: CASSFLNYEQYF
DNA: TGTGCCAGCAGCTTCCTCAACTACGAGCAGTACTTC

V: TRBV27
J: TRBJ2-3
size: -
D: TRBD2
length: 16
CDR3: CASSLSSGRGTDTQYF
DNA: TGTGCCAGCAGTTTATCGAGCGGGAGGGGCACAGATACGCAGTATTTT

V: TRBV30
J: TRBJ1-5
size: -
D: -
length: 13
CDR3: CAWSALPSQPQHF
DNA: TGTGCCTGGAGTGCGCTTCCAAGTCAGCCCCAGCATTTT

V: TRBV5-1
J: TRBJ2-5
size: -
D: -
length: 14
CDR3: CASSPSGRDETQYF
DNA: TGCGCCAGCAGCCCCTCGGGACGGGATGAGACCCAGTACTTC

V: TRBV6-1
J: TRBJ2-3
size: -
D: -
length: 13
CDR3: CASSEMRADTQYF
DNA: TGTGCCAGCAGTGAAATGAGGGCAGATACGCAGTATTTT

V: TRBV28
J: TRBJ2-7
size: -
D: -
length: 13
CDR3: CASRRGQNYEQYF
DNA: TGTGCCAGCAGACGAGGACAGAACTACGAGCAGTACTTC

V: TRBV4-1
J: TRBJ2-7
size: -
D: TRBD2
length: 15
CDR3: CASSQSAGGTYEQYF
DNA: TGCGCCAGCAGCCAAAGTGCGGGAGGGACCTACGAGCAGTACTTC

V: TRBV3-1/TRBV3-2
J: TRBJ1-5
size: -
D: -
length: 13
CDR3: CASSQRPGGPQHF
DNA: TGTGCCAGCAGCCAGCGGCCGGGGGGGCCCCAGCATTTT

V: TRBV25-1
J: TRBJ1-4
size: -
D: -
length: 11
CDR3: CASSEFEKLFF
DNA: TGTGCCAGCAGTGAATTTGAAAAACTGTTTTTT

V: TRBV10-3
J: TRBJ2-3
size: -
D: -
length: 12
CDR3: CAIKGSTDTQYF
DNA: TGTGCCATCAAGGGGAGCACAGATACGCAGTATTTT

V: TRBV15
J: TRBJ1-4
size: once
D: TRBD1
length: 16
CDR3: CATSRGQGTANEKLFF
DNA: TGTGCCACCAGCAGAGGACAGGGGACGGCTAATGAAAAACTGTTTTTT

V: TRBV6-5
J: TRBJ1-1
size: -
D: TRBD1
length: 13
CDR3: CASKQTGVTEAFF
DNA: TGTGCCAGCAAACAAACAGGGGTCACTGAAGCTTTCTTT

V: TRBV29-1
J: TRBJ2-3
size: once
D: TRBD2
length: 16
CDR3: CSVESLAGGPSDTQYF
DNA: TGCAGCGTTGAAAGTCTAGCGGGAGGGCCCTCAGATACGCAGTATTTT

V: TRBV9
J: TRBJ2-7
size: -
D: TRBD2
length: 15
CDR3: CASSASGSNYYEQYF
DNA: TGTGCCAGCAGCGCCAGCGGGAGCAACTACTACGAGCAGTACTTC

V: TRBV5-6
J: TRBJ1-4
size: -
D: TRBD1
length: 17
CDR3: CASSLAAGSGTGSKLFF
DNA: TGTGCCAGCAGCTTGGCGGCGGGATCCGGGACAGGGTCAAAACTGTTTTTT

V: TRBV6-2/TRBV6-3
J: TRBJ2-1
size: -
D: -
length: 16
CDR3: CASSDRRGSSYNEQFF
DNA: TGTGCCAGCAGTGACCGTAGGGGAAGCTCCTACAATGAGCAGTTCTTC

V: TRBV24-1
J: TRBJ2-3
size: -
D: -
length: 16
CDR3: CATSDLANGVTDTQYF
DNA: TGTGCCACCAGTGATTTGGCAAACGGGGTCACAGATACGCAGTATTTT

V: TRBV27
J: TRBJ2-3
size: once
D: -
length: 17
CDR3: CASSSSAGMWGTDTQYF
DNA: TGTGCCAGCAGCTCTTCTGCCGGAATGTGGGGCACAGATACGCAGTATTTT

V: TRBV5-1
J: TRBJ1-1
size: -
D: -
length: 15
CDR3: CASSLADGLNTEAFF
DNA: TGCGCCAGCAGCTTGGCGGACGGATTGAACACTGAAGCTTTCTTT

V: TRBV29-1
J: TRBJ2-2
size: -
D: TRBD1
length: 16
CDR3: CSVDPGDSLNTGELFF
DNA: TGCAGCGTTGACCCCGGGGACAGCCTGAACACCGGGGAGCTGTTTTTT

V: TRBV27
J: TRBJ1-1
size: -
D: -
length: 13
CDR3: CASSAGVNTEAFF
DNA: TGTGCCAGCAGCGCAGGGGTGAACACTGAAGCTTTCTTT

V: TRBV6-6
J: TRBJ2-7
size: -
D: -
length: 13
CDR3: CATQGGGAYEQYF
DNA: TGTGCCACCCAGGGGGGCGGGGCCTACGAGCAGTACTTC

V: TRBV5-4
J: TRBJ2-1
size: -
D: -
length: 12
CDR3: CASSLGGSEQFF
DNA: TGTGCCAGCAGCTTGGGGGGGAGTGAGCAGTTCTTC

V: TRBV2
J: TRBJ2-1
size: once
D: -
length: 14
CDR3: CASTPGLAYNEQFF
DNA: TGTGCCAGCACCCCGGGACTGGCCTACAATGAGCAGTTCTTC

V: TRBV12-3/TRBV12-4
J: TRBJ2-7
size: -
D: -
length: 13
CDR3: CASSLQRWREQYF
DNA: TGTGCCAGCAGTTTACAACGGTGGCGCGAGCAGTACTTC

V: TRBV29-1
J: TRBJ2-7
size: once
D: TRBD2
length: 15
CDR3: CSVSGAGGPSDEQYF
DNA: TGCAGCGTCTCCGGAGCGGGAGGGCCTTCGGACGAGCAGTACTTC

V: TRBV7-3
J: TRBJ2-2
size: -
D: TRBD2
length: 16
CDR3: CASSRGGLGGSGELFF
DNA: TGTGCCAGCAGCCGTGGGGGACTAGGAGGGTCCGGGGAGCTGTTTTTT

V: TRBV2
J: TRBJ1-5
size: -
D: TRBD1
length: 15
CDR3: CASREDRYSNQPQHF
DNA: TGTGCCAGCAGAGAGGACAGGTATAGCAATCAGCCCCAGCATTTT

V: TRBV14
J: TRBJ1-1
size: -
D: -
length: 14
CDR3: CASSQSYGNTEAFF
DNA: TGTGCCAGCAGCCAATCTTACGGGAACACTGAAGCTTTCTTT

V: TRBV27
J: TRBJ1-6
size: once
D: -
length: 17
CDR3: CASSLRGAPLIRDPLHF
DNA: TGTGCCAGCAGCCTGCGGGGGGCCCCGCTTATTAGGGATCCCCTCCACTTT

V: TRBV5-4
J: TRBJ2-7
size: -
D: -
length: 11
CDR3: CASGSPYEQYF
DNA: TGTGCCAGCGGATCGCCCTACGAGCAGTACTTC

V: TRBV6-5
J: TRBJ1-4
size: -
D: -
length: 15
CDR3: CASSPTVATNEKLFF
DNA: TGTGCCAGCAGTCCCACTGTTGCAACTAATGAAAAACTGTTTTTT

V: TRBV6-6
J: TRBJ2-7
size: -
D: TRBD2
length: 13
CDR3: CASRAGALDEQYF
DNA: TGTGCCAGCAGAGCGGGAGCGCTAGACGAGCAGTACTTC

V: TRBV27
J: TRBJ2-5
size: once
D: -
length: 14
CDR3: CASSLSGTRETQYF
DNA: TGTGCCAGCAGTTTATCCGGGACCCGAGAGACCCAGTACTTC

V: TRBV3-1/TRBV3-2
J: TRBJ2-5
size: -
D: -
length: 16
CDR3: CASSFPPGVGRETQYF
DNA: TGTGCCAGCAGCTTCCCACCGGGGGTCGGGCGAGAGACCCAGTACTTC

V: TRBV5-6
J: TRBJ1-1
size: -
D: TRBD1
length: 13
CDR3: CASRGQGGTEAFF
DNA: TGTGCCAGCCGGGGACAGGGCGGCACTGAAGCTTTCTTT

V: TRBV7-9
J: TRBJ2-3
size: -
D: -
length: 17
CDR3: CASSPAGPGDKADTQYF
DNA: TGTGCCAGCAGCCCAGCGGGTCCGGGGGACAAAGCAGATACGCAGTATTTT

V: TRBV3-1/TRBV3-2
J: TRBJ1-1
size: -
D: -
length: 13
CDR3: CASSHLENTEAFF
DNA: TGTGCCAGCAGCCATTTGGAGAACACTGAAGCTTTCTTT

V: TRBV6-5
J: TRBJ2-1
size: -
D: -
length: 13
CDR3: CASRPQQYNEQFF
DNA: TGTGCCAGCAGGCCTCAACAGTACAATGAGCAGTTCTTC

V: TRBV5-1
J: TRBJ1-1
size: -
D: -
length: 13
CDR3: CASSLLGWTEAFF
DNA: TGCGCCAGCAGCCTGCTGGGTTGGACTGAAGCTTTCTTT

V: TRBV16
J: TRBJ2-7
size: -
D: -
length: 14
CDR3: CASSHRDTNYEQYF
DNA: TGTGCCAGCAGCCACCGGGACACCAACTACGAGCAGTACTTC